The sequence of this T cell receptor beta chain was determined in a study of T-cell memory formation after mild COVID-19 (dated by TCRdb to about 2021). Study-wide context: Most TCR sequence clusters were specific to one of the two donors. In a couple of donors, T-cell clones that expanded and contracted after mild COVID-19 were followed by sequencing TCRalpha and TCRbeta repertoires longitudinally. Two young, previously healthy adult volunteers, one female and one male, were included in the cohort.

In its sample, this clonotype was seen a few times. Its cognate antigen has yet to be identified. Within one base of it there is no much larger clone, and no base qualities were kept. The sample was run on an Illumina NovaSeq 6000. TCRalpha and TCRbeta cDNA libraries were built by 5'RACE with constant-segment primers, adding sample barcodes and unique molecular identifiers. RNA was extracted from every sample with Trizol reagent. The libraries were amplified in two PCR steps, and the second step added a second sample barcode and Illumina TruSeq adapters. Libraries were sequenced on an Illumina NovaSeq with 2 x 150 bp paired-end reads. The authors' pipeline ran thus. Reads were demultiplexed and collapsed into UMI-guided consensus sequences with migec v1.2.7. With mixcr v2.1.11, UMI consensuses were aligned to TRA and TRB V and J templates and assembled into clonotypes. A clonotype was counted as expanded or contracted only when both edgeR and NoisET called the clonotype significant, with the noise models trained on biological replicates. edgeR calls used a false discovery rate-adjusted p below 0.01 and a log2 fold-change threshold of 1. As an exploratory analysis of dynamics, PCA with hierarchical clustering was applied to max-normalized trajectories of the 1000 most abundant clonotypes. Each responding clone was given a CD4 or CD8 phenotype based on the CD4+ and CD8+ repertoires, which had been sequenced separately. TCRdb trimmed public reads at Q25 via fastp, called clones via MiXCR and kept in-frame beta chains. Identical CDR3 proteins give one entry, which carries the most common genes and DNA. Here the V and J calls rest on TCRdb's processing, not on the authors' analysis. This sample comprises 280,000 or so distinct CDR3 sequences, around 8% of them detected only once. Together, the top ten hold 22% of the sample.

Overall study results and their limits: Contracting CD4+ clones were located mainly in the CM and EM memory subsets, whereas CD8+ clones were found to be enriched in EMRA. Some responding clones were detected in pre-infection memory, suggesting pre-existing cross-reactive memory T cells joined the SARS-CoV-2 response. Whether the second-wave clones peaking on day 37 were SARS-CoV-2 specific was not confirmed. Balanced CD4/CD8 phenotypes were observed for clones contracting from day 15 to 85, whereas a bias towards CD4+ was observed for a second wave of clones expanding from day 15 to 37. The study included only a couple of mild cases, and larger cohorts that include severe cases with pre-infection samples were judged to be necessary.

Ficoll-Paque density gradient centrifugation was the method used to isolate PBMCs. Its CDR3 holds 15 amino acids, cysteine through phenylalanine. Only the CDR3 DNA is retained, 45 bases long and in frame from the first base. Deletion took 5 bases off V and 2 bases off J, with a span of 13 bases between the germline ends. Sequenced input: PBMCs or a T cell subset sorted from them (not recorded which). The rearrangement combines TRBV12-3 or TRBV12-4 with TRBJ2-4; TRBD2 might be the D gene, on 6 matching bases. This clonotype was obtained from a man aged 18 to 30 who had mild COVID-19 (a few samples of this study predate the infection). The sample titles of this study are shuffled in the database, so cell type and time point are left out; the donor was told from shared clones. The CDR3 protein: CASSPPGETKNIQYF. The bases read TGTGCCAGCAGTCCCCCGGGGGAGACCAAAAACATTCAGTACTTC.